Shown below are 18 T cell receptor beta chains from a single sample sequenced in a study of CD8 T cells in Susac syndrome. An input of about 0.45 to 1 ug of RNA was subjected to reverse transcription using random hexamers. TCRdb called the immunoSEQ multiplex PCR reads again in MiXCR, with one record for every CDR3 protein. The table lists 100,000 to 150,000 distinct CDR3 sequences, 90% to 95% of them singletons. Specimen: CD8+ T cells from PBMCs. Every receptor here comes from a human donor with multiple sclerosis.

The chain is built from TRBV7-8 and TRBJ2-1, with 9 bases fitting TRBD2. Germline V CDR1 and CDR2: SGHVS, FQNEAQ. The CDR3 is 17 amino acids. V lost 5 bases, J lost 2 bases, and 10 bases stayed unmatched. CDR3 DNA sequence: TGTGCCAGCAGCGCCCGACTGAGCGGGGGGACCTACAATGAGCAGTTCTTC. It codes for CASSARLSGGTYNEQFF.

The chain recombines TRBV20-1 with TRBJ2-1; tentative D call: TRBD1 (6 bases). Germline CDR1 reads DFQATT; CDR2 reads SNEGSKA (reference sequence). Trimming stripped 2 bases from V and 4 bases from J, with 15 bases between. This CDR3 comprises 15 residues. For the CDR3, the DNA is TGCAGTGCTAGATCAGGGTACAGGGAATACAATGAGCAGTTCTTC. Protein sequence: CSARSGYREYNEQFF.

This chain's CDR3 is CASSEDLSDTQYF. The DNA for the CDR3 is TGTGCCAGCAGTGAAGACCTATCAGATACGCAGTATTTT. This chain links TRBV6-1 with TRBJ2-3, with D unresolved. Germline CDR1 MNHNS, CDR2 SASEGT. V was trimmed by 1 base and J by 4 bases, leaving 6 bases between them. The CDR3 is 13 amino acids.

V and J are TRBV20-1 and TRBJ1-5; no clear D gene. In germline, CDR1 is DFQATT, CDR2 SNEGSKA (reference sequence). The CDR3 length is 14 residues. The V gene lost 6 bases and the J gene lost 0 bases, with 12 bases spanning the gap. The CDR3 DNA follows: TGCAGTGCAATGAGCCAGACTAGCAATCAGCCCCAGCATTTT. It translates to CSAMSQTSNQPQHF.

The chain is built from TRBV27 and TRBJ2-3; D tentatively reads TRBD1 or TRBD2 (5 bases each). Trimming removed 4 bases from V and 8 bases from J, with 7 bases in between. Germline CDR1 and CDR2: MNHEY and SMNVEV (reference sequence). The CDR3 covers 11 residues. CDR3 loop: CASSSGATQYF. The CDR3 DNA reads as TGTGCCAGCAGTTCCGGGGCTACGCAGTATTTT.

The DNA of the CDR3 is TGTGCCAGCAGTTTCACTAGCGGAGTGGGGGATGAGCAGTTCTTC. This translates into CASSFTSGVGDEQFF. V is TRBV27 and J is TRBJ2-1, with 8 bases aligning to TRBD2. V lost 3 bases and J lost 8; bases outside the gene matches: 9. The CDR3 spans 15 residues. The germline CDR1 and CDR2 sequences are MNHEY and SMNVEV (reference sequence).

The chain couples TRBV5-4 to TRBJ2-2; D ambiguous. CDR1 SGHNT and CDR2 YYREEE come from the germline V gene (reference sequence). V was pared by 6 bases and J by 1 base, with 13 bases between. The CDR3 contains 15 residues. CDR3 coding DNA: TGTGCCAGCACCCTTGGGTACGGGAACACCGGGGAGCTGTTTTTT. Translating it yields CASTLGYGNTGELFF.

This chain connects TRBV29-1 to TRBJ1-2; D is perhaps TRBD1 (5 bases). CDR1 SQVTM and CDR2 ANQGSEA come from the germline V gene. The V end lost 5 bases, the J end lost 6 bases, and 7 bases lay between the germline ends. CDR3 size: 10 residues. The CDR3 DNA follows: TGCAGCGTTTCGGGGGATGGCTACACCTTC. The encoded protein is CSVSGDGYTF.

The chain uses TRBV18 and TRBJ2-3; 7 nucleotides match TRBD1. CDR1 is KGHSH, CDR2 LQKENI, per germline. The CDR3 sequence is 16 residues long. V gave up 3 bases and J gave up 5 bases; unmatched junction bases: 11. As DNA, the CDR3 is TGTGCCAGCTCACCGTCGACAGGGATGCATGTAGATACGCAGTATTTT. Translation gives CASSPSTGMHVDTQYF.

There are a few counts of this clonotype. The chain couples TRBV29-1 to TRBJ1-1; no clear D. Germline CDR1 reads SQVTM; CDR2 reads ANQGSEA. The CDR3 is 15 amino acids. The V end lost 1 base, the J end lost 1 base, and 13 bases lay between the germline ends. CDR3 DNA: TGCAGCGTTGAAGGGGGAGAGGTCTGGAACACTGAAGCTTTCTTT. Amino acids: CSVEGGEVWNTEAFF.

The chain uses TRBV7-8 and TRBJ2-6; 9 bases are shared with TRBD1. Germline assignment: CDR1 SGHVS and CDR2 FQNEAQ. J was trimmed by 2 bases and V by 7 bases; bases with no gene match: 6. The CDR3 is made up of 16 amino acids. This CDR3 is CASTRTGVTGANVLTF. The CDR3 DNA sequence: TGTGCCAGCACCCGGACAGGGGTGACTGGGGCCAACGTCCTGACTTTC.

The rearrangement links TRBV4-1 to TRBJ2-7; 10 positions agree with TRBD2. CDR3 length: 14 amino acids. In germline, CDR1 is MGHRA, CDR2 YSYEKL. The ends lost 5 bases at V and 3 bases at J; junction bases unmatched: 4. The CDR3 DNA is TGCGCCAGCAGCTTCAGCGGGGGGGACTACGAGCAGTACTTC. Amino acids: CASSFSGGDYEQYF.

The rearrangement uses TRBV28 and TRBJ2-5; D possibly corresponds to TRBD1 (6 bases). CDR1 is MDHEN, CDR2 SYDVKM, per germline. Trimming shortened V by 6 bases and J by 2 bases, and 10 bases separated the two germline ends. This CDR3 has 13 residues. The CDR3 DNA reads TGTGCCAGCAGCAGAGGGGGTCAAGAGACCCAGTACTTC. Its protein product is CASSRGGQETQYF.

As concerns this clonotype: An end of the junction differs from the germline gene, which may be a read error. The rearrangement uses TRBV24-1 and TRBJ1-5, with D tentatively TRBD1 (6 bases). This CDR3 is built from 15 residues. CDR1 KGHDR and CDR2 SFDVKD come from the germline V gene. CDR3 bases: TGTGCCACCAGTGAGGGGACATTTAGCCATCAGCCCCAGCATTTT. It codes for CATSEGTFSHQPQHF.

The chain carries TRBV4-1 and TRBJ1-2; 9 bases match TRBD1. Unmatched junction bases numbered 13, after V lost 3 bases and J lost 8 bases. This CDR3 contains 16 residues. The germline CDR1 and CDR2 sequences are MGHRA and YSYEKL. The DNA of the CDR3 is TGCGCCAGCAGCCACCGGACAGGGGCGACCCCGGGAGGCTACACCTTC. It specifies CASSHRTGATPGGYTF.

The count of this clonotype is one. The chain has TRBV11-2 and TRBJ1-1; possibly TRBD1 for D (6 bases). The CDR3 totals 14 residues. Trimming pared 5 bases from V and 4 bases from J, leaving 14 bases between. Germline V lookup: CDR1 SGHAT, CDR2 FQNNGV. CDR3 in amino acids: CASSLNRETTEAFF. The DNA of the CDR3 is TGTGCCAGCAGCCTTAACAGGGAGACCACTGAAGCTTTCTTT. The full variable domain, its missing parts supplied by reference TRBV11-2 and TRBJ1-1, is EAGVAQSPRYKIIEKRQSVAFWCNPISGHATLYWYQQILGQGPKLLIQFQNNGVVDDSQLPKDRFSAERLKGVDSTLKIQPAKLEDSAVYLCASSLNRETTEAFFGQGTRLTVV.

The CDR3 coding sequence is TGTGCCAGCAGCCTAAGGGAGGTCGGTGGCTACACCTTC. This codes for CASSLREVGGYTF. V and J are TRBV28 and TRBJ1-2; D unclear. With 6 bases removed from V and 7 bases from J, the gap between germline ends came to 15 bases. This CDR3 region has 13 residues. Looked up from germline, CDR1 is MDHEN and CDR2 is SYDVKM.

The genes are TRBV15 and TRBJ1-1; 9 nucleotides match TRBD1. The CDR3 consists of 15 residues. CDR1 and CDR2 from the germline V gene are LNHNV and YYDKDF (reference sequence). With V trimmed by 2 bases and J by 1 base, 2 bases remained unmatched. CDR3 in amino acids: CATSRNRGPNTEAFF. The CDR3 DNA reads as TGTGCCACCAGCAGAAACAGGGGGCCGAACACTGAAGCTTTCTTT.